The rows below give T cell receptor beta chains drawn from one sample of a study of blood T cell repertoires in COVID-19. Measured with immunoSEQ multiplex PCR; TCRdb has only the in-frame clones, and not every one. The data contain about 260,000 clones, roughly 86% of them singletons. The specimen was peripheral blood. All receptors come from a human donor in a cohort sampled during active COVID-19. Both conserved end residues are part of each CDR3. The D gene is left open where the match is weak. Some rows have no size entry. The others give once, few or many, or a class for an expanded clone.

clone size: .; J gene: TRBJ1-2; V gene: TRBV28; D gene: .; CDR3 protein: CASRWGGGYTF; CDR3 DNA: TGTGCCAGCAGGTGGGGGGGCGGCTACACCTTC
clone size: .; J gene: TRBJ1-1; V gene: TRBV4-2; D gene: .; CDR3 protein: CASSQEQLNTEAFF; CDR3 DNA: TGTGCCAGCAGCCAAGAACAGTTGAACACTGAAGCTTTCTTT
clone size: .; J gene: TRBJ2-1; V gene: TRBV6-1; D gene: TRBD2; CDR3 protein: CASSEWTSGRNEQFF; CDR3 DNA: TGTGCCAGCAGTGAATGGACTAGCGGGAGGAATGAGCAGTTCTTC
clone size: .; J gene: TRBJ1-5; V gene: TRBV4-3; D gene: .; CDR3 protein: CASSQGGRANQPQHF; CDR3 DNA: TGCGCCAGCAGCCAAGGGGGGAGGGCTAATCAGCCCCAGCATTTT
clone size: .; J gene: TRBJ1-4; V gene: TRBV4-3; D gene: .; CDR3 protein: CASSQDRQGTREKLFF; CDR3 DNA: TGCGCCAGCAGCCAAGATCGGCAGGGGACAAGGGAAAAACTGTTTTTT
clone size: .; J gene: TRBJ2-3; V gene: TRBV5-8; D gene: .; CDR3 protein: CASSYGLSTDTQYF; CDR3 DNA: TGTGCCAGCAGCTACGGACTGTCCACAGATACGCAGTATTTT
clone size: .; J gene: TRBJ1-5; V gene: TRBV28; D gene: .; CDR3 protein: CASTWTEKPSNQPQHF; CDR3 DNA: TGTGCCAGCACATGGACAGAAAAACCTAGCAATCAGCCCCAGCATTTT
clone size: .; J gene: TRBJ1-2; V gene: TRBV5-8; D gene: .; CDR3 protein: CASSLQPNYGYTF; CDR3 DNA: TGTGCCAGCAGCTTACAGCCTAACTATGGCTACACCTTC
clone size: .; J gene: TRBJ2-1; V gene: TRBV19; D gene: .; CDR3 protein: CATDPGVGNEQFF; CDR3 DNA: TGTGCCACCGATCCGGGGGTCGGCAATGAGCAGTTCTTC
clone size: once; J gene: TRBJ1-4; V gene: TRBV7-2; D gene: TRBD1; CDR3 protein: CASSLATGNSEKLFF; CDR3 DNA: TGTGCCAGCAGCTTGGCGACAGGGAATAGTGAAAAACTGTTTTTT
clone size: few; J gene: TRBJ1-2; V gene: TRBV5-6; D gene: TRBD1; CDR3 protein: CASSRGQGSGGYTF; CDR3 DNA: TGTGCCAGCAGTCGAGGACAGGGAAGCGGTGGCTACACCTTC
clone size: .; J gene: TRBJ1-1; V gene: TRBV2; D gene: .; CDR3 protein: CASNTENTEAFF; CDR3 DNA: TGTGCCAGCAACACAGAAAACACTGAAGCTTTCTTT
clone size: once; J gene: TRBJ1-1; V gene: TRBV28; D gene: .; CDR3 protein: CASSLLPPGEAFF; CDR3 DNA: TGTGCCAGCAGTTTATTGCCCCCGGGTGAAGCTTTCTTT
clone size: .; J gene: TRBJ2-1; V gene: TRBV27; D gene: .; CDR3 protein: CASSLQRRSYNEQFF; CDR3 DNA: TGTGCCAGCAGTTTACAGCGGCGGTCCTACAATGAGCAGTTCTTC
clone size: .; J gene: TRBJ1-2; V gene: TRBV4-3; D gene: .; CDR3 protein: CASSQERGRDGYGYTF; CDR3 DNA: TGCGCCAGCAGCCAAGAGCGGGGGCGGGACGGCTATGGCTACACCTTC
clone size: .; J gene: TRBJ2-7; V gene: TRBV6-5; D gene: TRBD1; CDR3 protein: CASSYTDRDTYEQYF; CDR3 DNA: TGTGCCAGCAGTTACACGGACAGGGATACCTACGAGCAGTACTTC
clone size: once; J gene: TRBJ2-7; V gene: TRBV10-3; D gene: TRBD2; CDR3 protein: CAISEFTSGGHEQYF; CDR3 DNA: TGTGCCATCAGTGAGTTCACTAGCGGGGGACACGAGCAGTACTTC
clone size: once; J gene: TRBJ2-7; V gene: TRBV6-2/TRBV6-3; D gene: .; CDR3 protein: CASSKGGYEQYF; CDR3 DNA: TGTGCCAGCAGTAAGGGAGGCTACGAGCAGTACTTC
clone size: .; J gene: TRBJ1-2; V gene: TRBV9; D gene: .; CDR3 protein: CASSVGHWFLDGYTF; CDR3 DNA: TGTGCCAGCAGCGTAGGACATTGGTTTTTGGATGGCTACACCTTC
clone size: .; J gene: TRBJ2-3; V gene: TRBV5-1; D gene: TRBD2; CDR3 protein: CASSLVLAASTDTQYF; CDR3 DNA: TGCGCCAGCAGCTTGGTACTAGCGGCTAGCACAGATACGCAGTATTTT
clone size: .; J gene: TRBJ1-5; V gene: TRBV19; D gene: .; CDR3 protein: CASSIPSNQPQHF; CDR3 DNA: TGTGCCAGTAGTATTCCGAGCAATCAGCCCCAGCATTTT
clone size: .; J gene: TRBJ2-7; V gene: TRBV27; D gene: .; CDR3 protein: CASSFRGEWVHF; CDR3 DNA: TGTGCCAGCAGTTTTAGGGGTGAGTGGGTGCACTTC
clone size: .; J gene: TRBJ1-1; V gene: TRBV7-8; D gene: TRBD1; CDR3 protein: CASSRGGPDTEAFF; CDR3 DNA: TGTGCCAGCAGCCGAGGGGGCCCCGACACTGAAGCTTTCTTT
clone size: .; J gene: TRBJ2-7; V gene: TRBV12-3/TRBV12-4; D gene: .; CDR3 protein: CASSSADSYEQYF; CDR3 DNA: TGTGCCAGCAGTTCTGCGGACTCTTACGAGCAGTACTTC
clone size: .; J gene: TRBJ1-2; V gene: TRBV28; D gene: .; CDR3 protein: CASSFMAGKSRNHYGYTF; CDR3 DNA: TGTGCCAGCAGTTTTATGGCAGGTAAAAGCCGAAATCACTATGGCTACACCTTC
clone size: once; J gene: TRBJ1-3; V gene: TRBV7-3; D gene: TRBD1; CDR3 protein: CASSLMTGGGNTIYF; CDR3 DNA: TGTGCCAGCAGCTTAATGACAGGGGGTGGAAACACCATATATTTT
clone size: .; J gene: TRBJ2-7; V gene: TRBV6-5; D gene: .; CDR3 protein: CASISRDMSYEQYF; CDR3 DNA: TGTGCCAGCATTTCTCGGGACATGTCCTACGAGCAGTACTTC
clone size: .; J gene: TRBJ2-7; V gene: TRBV10-3; D gene: TRBD1; CDR3 protein: CAISPGTGGQGEQYF; CDR3 DNA: TGTGCCATCAGTCCCGGGACAGGGGGCCAGGGTGAGCAGTACTTC
clone size: .; J gene: TRBJ2-7; V gene: TRBV4-3; D gene: .; CDR3 protein: CASSPGLSSYEQYF; CDR3 DNA: TGCGCCAGCAGCCCGGGACTTTCCTCCTACGAGCAGTACTTC
clone size: .; J gene: TRBJ1-4; V gene: TRBV4-3; D gene: TRBD1; CDR3 protein: CASSRTTGMAPGELFF; CDR3 DNA: TGCGCCAGCAGCCGCACGACAGGGATGGCCCCTGGAGAACTGTTTTTT
clone size: .; J gene: TRBJ1-4; V gene: TRBV19; D gene: TRBD1; CDR3 protein: CASSIGQGTGEEKLFF; CDR3 DNA: TGTGCCAGTAGTATAGGTCAGGGGACAGGGGAAGAAAAACTGTTTTTT
clone size: .; J gene: TRBJ2-1; V gene: TRBV20-1; D gene: TRBD2; CDR3 protein: CSASSFLAGPYNEQFF; CDR3 DNA: TGCAGTGCTAGTAGTTTTCTAGCGGGGCCCTACAATGAGCAGTTCTTC
clone size: .; J gene: TRBJ2-2; V gene: TRBV30; D gene: .; CDR3 protein: CAWSMLAGQSGELFF; CDR3 DNA: TGTGCCTGGAGTATGCTGGCAGGGCAATCCGGGGAGCTGTTTTTT
clone size: .; J gene: TRBJ1-4; V gene: TRBV6-2/TRBV6-3; D gene: .; CDR3 protein: CASSFQGGILFF; CDR3 DNA: TGTGCCAGCAGTTTTCAGGGAGGGATACTGTTTTTT
clone size: .; J gene: TRBJ2-7; V gene: TRBV30; D gene: TRBD2; CDR3 protein: CAWIPIPVRGVNYEQYF; CDR3 DNA: TGTGCCTGGATCCCTATCCCCGTTCGGGGGGTTAACTACGAGCAGTACTTC
clone size: .; J gene: TRBJ2-7; V gene: TRBV5-6; D gene: TRBD2; CDR3 protein: CASSLFPTSEGYEQYF; CDR3 DNA: TGTGCCAGCAGCCTGTTCCCGACTAGCGAGGGATACGAGCAGTACTTC
clone size: many; J gene: TRBJ2-7; V gene: TRBV9; D gene: TRBD2; CDR3 protein: CASSVATSGEGEQYF; CDR3 DNA: TGTGCCAGCAGCGTAGCGACTAGCGGGGAAGGGGAGCAGTACTTC
clone size: few; J gene: TRBJ1-2; V gene: TRBV11-2; D gene: TRBD1; CDR3 protein: CASSPGQVLKGYTF; CDR3 DNA: TGTGCCAGCAGCCCGGGACAGGTCCTAAAGGGCTACACCTTC
clone size: .; J gene: TRBJ2-5; V gene: TRBV5-8; D gene: TRBD2; CDR3 protein: CASSPTLAGGQETQYF; CDR3 DNA: TGTGCCAGCAGCCCCACACTAGCGGGGGGCCAAGAGACCCAGTACTTC
clone size: .; J gene: TRBJ2-2; V gene: TRBV5-1; D gene: TRBD1; CDR3 protein: CASSLRTGANTGELFF; CDR3 DNA: TGCGCCAGCAGCTTGAGGACAGGCGCGAACACCGGGGAGCTGTTTTTT
clone size: .; J gene: TRBJ1-1; V gene: TRBV11-3; D gene: .; CDR3 protein: CASSWAANTEAFF; CDR3 DNA: TGTGCCAGCTCTTGGGCAGCGAACACTGAAGCTTTCTTT
clone size: .; J gene: TRBJ2-7; V gene: TRBV9; D gene: .; CDR3 protein: CASSPRTDSYEQYF; CDR3 DNA: TGTGCCAGCAGCCCCCGGACTGACTCCTACGAGCAGTACTTC
clone size: .; J gene: TRBJ1-1; V gene: TRBV7-9; D gene: .; CDR3 protein: CASSPGSGLMNTEAFF; CDR3 DNA: TGTGCCAGCAGCCCCGGGTCAGGGCTAATGAACACTGAAGCTTTCTTT
clone size: few; J gene: TRBJ1-6; V gene: TRBV7-3; D gene: TRBD1; CDR3 protein: CASSLARTGPSSYNSPLHF; CDR3 DNA: TGTGCCAGCAGCTTGGCAAGGACAGGGCCTAGCTCCTATAATTCACCCCTCCACTTT
clone size: .; J gene: TRBJ2-1; V gene: TRBV19; D gene: TRBD1; CDR3 protein: CASAGTVYNEQFF; CDR3 DNA: TGTGCCAGCGCCGGGACAGTTTACAATGAGCAGTTCTTC
clone size: .; J gene: TRBJ1-3; V gene: TRBV6-1; D gene: .; CDR3 protein: CASSDRQSHTSWNTIYF; CDR3 DNA: TGTGCCAGCAGTGACCGACAGAGCCATACCTCTTGGAACACCATATATTTT
clone size: .; J gene: TRBJ1-3; V gene: TRBV4-3; D gene: .; CDR3 protein: CASSHPGSGNTIYF; CDR3 DNA: TGCGCCAGCAGCCACCCCGGTTCTGGAAACACCATATATTTT
clone size: few; J gene: TRBJ2-1; V gene: TRBV21-1; D gene: .; CDR3 protein: CASSKVGQKTYNEQFF; CDR3 DNA: TGTGCCAGCAGCAAAGTGGGGCAGAAGACCTACAATGAGCAGTTCTTC
clone size: .; J gene: TRBJ1-2; V gene: TRBV5-1; D gene: TRBD1; CDR3 protein: CASSLDPGQGRHGYTF; CDR3 DNA: TGCGCCAGCAGCTTGGACCCCGGACAGGGGAGGCATGGCTACACCTTC
clone size: .; J gene: TRBJ2-1; V gene: TRBV5-1; D gene: TRBD1; CDR3 protein: CASSQGQTDNEQFF; CDR3 DNA: TGCGCCAGCAGCCAGGGACAGACCGACAATGAGCAGTTCTTC
clone size: few; J gene: TRBJ2-1; V gene: TRBV27; D gene: TRBD2; CDR3 protein: CASSPLPGGRNEQFF; CDR3 DNA: TGTGCCAGCAGCCCCCTCCCGGGAGGAAGGAATGAGCAGTTCTTC
clone size: .; J gene: TRBJ2-5; V gene: TRBV2; D gene: .; CDR3 protein: CASSEDRSQIGRRAQYF; CDR3 DNA: TGTGCCAGCAGTGAAGACAGATCTCAAATAGGCAGGAGGGCCCAGTACTTC
clone size: .; J gene: TRBJ2-7; V gene: TRBV15; D gene: TRBD1; CDR3 protein: CATSRRPGQGANEQYF; CDR3 DNA: TGTGCCACCAGCCGCCGTCCGGGACAGGGGGCAAACGAGCAGTACTTC
clone size: few; J gene: TRBJ1-2; V gene: TRBV30; D gene: TRBD1; CDR3 protein: CAWESGQGYGYTF; CDR3 DNA: TGTGCCTGGGAGTCGGGACAGGGATATGGCTACACCTTC
clone size: once; J gene: TRBJ2-7; V gene: TRBV7-8; D gene: .; CDR3 protein: CASSLVGGHAPYEQYF; CDR3 DNA: TGTGCCAGCAGCTTAGTAGGGGGACACGCTCCCTACGAGCAGTACTTC
clone size: .; J gene: TRBJ2-7; V gene: TRBV9; D gene: TRBD2; CDR3 protein: CASSVGGRGYEQYF; CDR3 DNA: TGTGCCAGCAGCGTGGGCGGGAGAGGCTACGAGCAGTACTTC
clone size: .; J gene: TRBJ1-2; V gene: TRBV28; D gene: .; CDR3 protein: CASTSGAFNYGYTF; CDR3 DNA: TGTGCCAGTACCTCAGGGGCGTTTAACTATGGCTACACCTTC
clone size: .; J gene: TRBJ2-3; V gene: TRBV30; D gene: .; CDR3 protein: CAWSGGQIGPQYF; CDR3 DNA: TGTGCCTGGAGCGGAGGGCAAATAGGTCCGCAGTATTTT
clone size: .; J gene: TRBJ1-3; V gene: TRBV4-3; D gene: TRBD1; CDR3 protein: CASSQDRTNRNTIYF; CDR3 DNA: TGCGCCAGCAGCCAGGACAGGACCAATAGAAACACCATATATTTT
clone size: .; J gene: TRBJ2-5; V gene: TRBV28; D gene: TRBD2; CDR3 protein: CASSPGTSGRWGQETQYF; CDR3 DNA: TGTGCCAGCAGTCCCGGGACTAGCGGGAGATGGGGTCAAGAGACCCAGTACTTC